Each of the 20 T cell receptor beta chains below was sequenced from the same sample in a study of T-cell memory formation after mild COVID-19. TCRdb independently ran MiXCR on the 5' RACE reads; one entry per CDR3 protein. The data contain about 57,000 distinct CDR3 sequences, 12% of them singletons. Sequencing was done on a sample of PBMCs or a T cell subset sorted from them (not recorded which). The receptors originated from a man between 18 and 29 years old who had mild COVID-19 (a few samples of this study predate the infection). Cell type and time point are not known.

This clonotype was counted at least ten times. CDR3 protein: CASRTSMEGTEAFF. The CDR3 region has the DNA TGTGCCAGCAGGACTTCAATGGAAGGAACTGAAGCTTTCTTT. V and J are TRBV12-3 or TRBV12-4 and TRBJ1-1; D is undetermined. CDR3 length equals 14 residues. The V gene lost 6 bases and the J gene lost 5 bases, with 16 bases spanning the gap.

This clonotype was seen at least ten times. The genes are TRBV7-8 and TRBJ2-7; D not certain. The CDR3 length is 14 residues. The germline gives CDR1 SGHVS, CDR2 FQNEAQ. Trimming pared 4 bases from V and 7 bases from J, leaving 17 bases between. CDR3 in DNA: TGTGCCAGCAGCTCGGGCGTAGGGCAATTTGAGCAGTACGTC. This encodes CASSSGVGQFEQYV.

This chain's CDR3 is CASSWDRDNEQFF. The CDR3 DNA is TGTGCCAGCAGCTGGGACAGGGACAATGAGCAGTTCTTC. V usage is TRBV5-5 and J usage is TRBJ2-1; 9 bases are a match to TRBD1. CDR1 is SGHKS, CDR2 YYEKEE, per germline (reference sequence). V dropped 3 bases and J dropped 5; count of bases not matched to a gene: 0. The CDR3 has 13 amino acids.

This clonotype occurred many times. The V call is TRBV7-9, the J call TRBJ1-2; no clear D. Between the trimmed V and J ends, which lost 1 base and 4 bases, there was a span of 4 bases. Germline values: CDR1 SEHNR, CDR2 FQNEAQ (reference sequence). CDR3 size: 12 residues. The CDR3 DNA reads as TGTGCCAGCAGCTTAGATAGCTATGGCTACACCTTC. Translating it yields CASSLDSYGYTF.

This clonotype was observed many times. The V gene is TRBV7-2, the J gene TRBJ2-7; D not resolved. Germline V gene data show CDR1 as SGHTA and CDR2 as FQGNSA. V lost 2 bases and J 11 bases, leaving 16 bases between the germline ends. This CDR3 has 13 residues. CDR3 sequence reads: CASSLNQRDVEYF. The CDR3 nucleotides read TGTGCCAGCAGCTTAAATCAAAGGGATGTGGAGTACTTC.

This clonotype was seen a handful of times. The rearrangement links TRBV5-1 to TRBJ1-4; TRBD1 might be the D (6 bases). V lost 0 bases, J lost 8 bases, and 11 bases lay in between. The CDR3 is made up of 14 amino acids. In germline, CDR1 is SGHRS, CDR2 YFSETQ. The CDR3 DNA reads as TGCGCCAGCAGCTTGGAAGGGGGATGGGAAAAACTGTTTTTT. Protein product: CASSLEGGWEKLFF.

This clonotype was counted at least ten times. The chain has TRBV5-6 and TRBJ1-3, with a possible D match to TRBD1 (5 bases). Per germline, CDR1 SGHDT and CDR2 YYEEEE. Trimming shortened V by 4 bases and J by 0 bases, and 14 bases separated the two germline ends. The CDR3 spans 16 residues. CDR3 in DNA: TGTGCCAGCAGCGTTACGGGACCGACCTCTGGAAACACCATATATTTT. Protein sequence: CASSVTGPTSGNTIYF.

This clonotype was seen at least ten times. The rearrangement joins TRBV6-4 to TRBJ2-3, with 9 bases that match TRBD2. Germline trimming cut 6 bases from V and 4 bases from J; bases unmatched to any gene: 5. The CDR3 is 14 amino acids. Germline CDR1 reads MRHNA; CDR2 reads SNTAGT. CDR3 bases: TGTGCCAGCAGCGCTAGCGGGGAGTCAGATACGCAGTATTTT. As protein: CASSASGESDTQYF.

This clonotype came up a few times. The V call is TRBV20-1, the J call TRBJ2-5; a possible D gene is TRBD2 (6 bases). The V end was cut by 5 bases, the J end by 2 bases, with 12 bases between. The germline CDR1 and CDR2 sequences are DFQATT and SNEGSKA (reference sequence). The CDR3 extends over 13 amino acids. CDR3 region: CSAGGGRQETQYF. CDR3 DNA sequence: TGCAGTGCTGGTGGGGGGAGACAAGAGACCCAGTACTTC.

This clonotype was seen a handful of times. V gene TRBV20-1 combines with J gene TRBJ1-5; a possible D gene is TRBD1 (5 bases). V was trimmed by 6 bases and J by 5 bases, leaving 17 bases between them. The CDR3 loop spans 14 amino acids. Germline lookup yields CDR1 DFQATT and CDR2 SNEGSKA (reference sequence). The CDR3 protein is CSAPGGVGDQPQHF. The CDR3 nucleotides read TGCAGTGCCCCCGGGGGGGTAGGGGATCAGCCCCAGCATTTT.

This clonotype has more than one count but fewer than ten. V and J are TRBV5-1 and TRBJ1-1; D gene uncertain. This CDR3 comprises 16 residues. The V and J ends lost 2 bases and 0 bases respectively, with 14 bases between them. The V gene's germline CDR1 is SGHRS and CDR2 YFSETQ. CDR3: CASSLGGGRLNTEAFF. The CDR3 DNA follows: TGCGCCAGCAGCTTAGGAGGCGGACGGTTGAACACTGAAGCTTTCTTT. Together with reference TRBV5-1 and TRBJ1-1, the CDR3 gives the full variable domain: KAGVTQTPRYLIKTRGQQVTLSCSPISGHRSVSWYQQTPGQGLQFLFEYFSETQRNKGNFPGRFSGRQFSNSRSEMNVSTLELGDSALYLCASSLGGGRLNTEAFFGQGTRLTVV.

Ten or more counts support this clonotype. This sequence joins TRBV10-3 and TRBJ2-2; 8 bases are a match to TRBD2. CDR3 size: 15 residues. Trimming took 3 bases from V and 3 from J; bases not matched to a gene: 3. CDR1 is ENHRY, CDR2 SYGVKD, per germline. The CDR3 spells CAISEGAGDTGELFF. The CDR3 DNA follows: TGTGCCATCAGTGAAGGAGCGGGGGACACCGGGGAGCTGTTTTTT.

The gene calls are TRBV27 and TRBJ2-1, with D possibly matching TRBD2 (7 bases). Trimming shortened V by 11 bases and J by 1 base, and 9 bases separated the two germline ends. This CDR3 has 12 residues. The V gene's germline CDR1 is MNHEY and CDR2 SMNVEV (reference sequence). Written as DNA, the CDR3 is TGTGCCGGGGGGGCATCCTACAATGAGCAGTTCTTC. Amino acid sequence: CAGGASYNEQFF.

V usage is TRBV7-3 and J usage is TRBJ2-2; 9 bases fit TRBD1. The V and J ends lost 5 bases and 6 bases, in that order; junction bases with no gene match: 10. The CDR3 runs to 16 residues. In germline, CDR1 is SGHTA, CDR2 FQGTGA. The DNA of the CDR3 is TGTGCCAGCAGCAAAACAGGGGGCAGGGGACCCGGGGAGCTGTTTTTT. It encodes CASSKTGGRGPGELFF.

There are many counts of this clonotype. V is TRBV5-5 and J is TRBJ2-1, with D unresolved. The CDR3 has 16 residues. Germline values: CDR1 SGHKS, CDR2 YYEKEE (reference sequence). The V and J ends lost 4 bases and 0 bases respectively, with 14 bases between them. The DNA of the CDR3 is TGTGCCAGCAGCACCTCGACCACCAGCTCCTACAATGAGCAGTTCTTC. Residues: CASSTSTTSSYNEQFF.

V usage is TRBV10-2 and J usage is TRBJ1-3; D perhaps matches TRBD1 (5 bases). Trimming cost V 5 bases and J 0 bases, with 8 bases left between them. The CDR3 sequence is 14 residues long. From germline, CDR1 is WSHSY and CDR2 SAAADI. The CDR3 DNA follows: TGCGCCAGCAGTATTACAGGCTCTGGAAACACCATATATTTT. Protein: CASSITGSGNTIYF.

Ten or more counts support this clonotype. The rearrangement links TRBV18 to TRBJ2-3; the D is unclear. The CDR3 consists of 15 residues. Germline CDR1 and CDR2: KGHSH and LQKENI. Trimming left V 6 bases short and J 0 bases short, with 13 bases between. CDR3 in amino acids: CASSFSVISTDTQYF. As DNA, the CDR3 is TGTGCCAGCTCGTTCTCAGTTATTAGCACAGATACGCAGTATTTT. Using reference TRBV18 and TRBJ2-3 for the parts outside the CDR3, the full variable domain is NAGVMQNPRHLVRRRGQEARLRCSPMKGHSHVYWYRQLPEEGLKFMVYLQKENIIDESGMPKERFSAEFPKEGPSILRIQQVVRGDSAAYFCASSFSVISTDTQYFGPGTRLTVL.

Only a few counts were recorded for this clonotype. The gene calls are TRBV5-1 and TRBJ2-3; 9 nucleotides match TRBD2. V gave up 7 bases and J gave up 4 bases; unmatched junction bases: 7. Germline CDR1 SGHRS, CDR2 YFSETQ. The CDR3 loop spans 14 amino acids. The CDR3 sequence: CASRQTSGSDTQYF. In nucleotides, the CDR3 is TGCGCCAGCCGCCAGACTAGCGGTTCAGATACGCAGTATTTT.

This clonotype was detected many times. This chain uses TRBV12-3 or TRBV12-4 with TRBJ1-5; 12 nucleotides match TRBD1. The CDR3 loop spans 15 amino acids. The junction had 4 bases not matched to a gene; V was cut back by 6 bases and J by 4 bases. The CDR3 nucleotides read TGTGCCAGCAGGGTGGGACAGGGGGCTAATCAGCCCCAGCATTTT. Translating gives CASRVGQGANQPQHF.

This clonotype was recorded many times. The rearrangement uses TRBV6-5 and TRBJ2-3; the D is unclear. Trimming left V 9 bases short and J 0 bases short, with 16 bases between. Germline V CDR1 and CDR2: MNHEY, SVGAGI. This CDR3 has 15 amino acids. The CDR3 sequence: CASRLGVTSTDTQYF. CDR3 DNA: TGTGCCAGTAGACTGGGTGTGACTAGCACAGATACGCAGTATTTT.